What follows are 7 T cell receptor beta chains derived from one specimen sequenced in a study of T cells in women clearing cervical HPV infection. Sequencing used immunoSEQ multiplex PCR; TCRdb keeps in-frame clones, though not all of them. Its table records approximately 24,000 clones. Source material: blood buffy coat. Every receptor here comes from a woman between 18 and 70 years old with a cervical HPV16 infection that either progressed to CIN3+ or cleared (not recorded which).

As concerns this clone: The observed sequence ends 3 residues before the CDR3 terminus, with the missing tail filled in from the germline J gene. The J gene is TRBJ1-6, the V gene TRBV5-1; TRBD1 matches 9 bases. This CDR3 has 15 amino acids. Germline trimming cut 4 bases from V and 10 bases from J; bases unmatched to any gene: 9. Germline CDR1 and CDR2: SGHRS and YFSETQ. The CDR3 DNA, read in part, is TGCGCCAGCAGCATACTAGGGACAGGGTTGTCACCC. Its protein product is CASSILGTGLSP. The whole CDR3 is CASSILGTGLSPLHF.

With respect to this clone: Read data end 3 residues before the CDR3 end; the end is taken from the germline J gene. The rearrangement links TRBV5-1 to TRBJ2-1; D is perhaps TRBD1 (5 bases). V gave up 3 bases and J gave up 1 base, with 20 bases separating them. Per the germline V gene, CDR1 is SGHRS and CDR2 is YFSETQ. The CDR3 has 18 residues. CDR3 DNA (partial): TGCGCCAGCAGCTATGTGACAGTCATTGAGTGGTCCTACAATGAG. Residues: CASSYVTVIEWSYNE. The entire CDR3 reads CASSYVTVIEWSYNEQFF.

A remark on this clone: Sequencing ends 3 residues short of the CDR3 end; the germline J gene provides the rest. The chain carries TRBV18 and TRBJ2-7, with TRBD1 matching 8 bases. The CDR3 runs 14 residues. The germline gives CDR1 KGHSH, CDR2 LQKENI. J was trimmed by 6 bases and V by 5 bases; bases with no gene match: 9. The CDR3 reads CASSTTGGTGEQYF. CDR3 DNA, as far as it was read: TGTGCCAGCTCAACTACAGGGGGTACGGGCGAG.

This chain's CDR3 is CASRETERQPQHF. Partial CDR3 DNA: TGCGCCAGCAGAGAAACAGAGCGGCAGCCC. The J gene is TRBJ1-5, the V gene TRBV5-1; D unresolved. The read halts 3 residues ahead of the CDR3 end, with the missing end drawn from the germline J gene. Trimming left V 5 bases short and J 7 bases short, with 13 bases between. The CDR3 sequence is 13 residues long. Germline V gene sequence: CDR1 SGHRS, CDR2 YFSETQ.

With regard to this clone: The read ends 3 residues early relative to the CDR3; the germline J gene fills the gap. The rearrangement links TRBV19 to TRBJ1-2, with a possible D match to TRBD1 (6 bases). CDR1 and CDR2 (germline): LNHDA, SQIVND (reference sequence). CDR3 length: 17 residues. This chain's CDR3 is CASSTIWGVKRDNDYTF. The covered CDR3 bases are TGTGCCAGTAGTACGATTTGGGGAGTGAAACGGGACAATGAC. Supplemented by reference TRBV19 and TRBJ1-2, the full variable domain reads DGGITQSPKYLFRKEGQNVTLSCEQNLNHDAMYWYRQDPGQGLRLIYYSQIVNDFQKGDIAEGYSVSREKKESFPLTVTSAQKNPTAFYLCASSTIWGVKRDNDYTFGSGTRLTVV.

On this clone itself: The read finishes 3 residues shy of the CDR3 end, and the germline J gene is used to complete it. The chain couples TRBV7-2 to TRBJ1-6; 11 bases align to TRBD1. With V trimmed by 5 bases and J by 9 bases, 6 bases remained unmatched. Germline CDR1 reads SGHTA; CDR2 reads FQGNSA. CDR3 length equals 15 residues. The sequenced part of the CDR3 DNA is TGTGCCAGCAGCCTTGGACAGGGGGCAACTTCACCC. It translates to CASSLGQGATSP. The whole CDR3 protein reads CASSLGQGATSPLHF.

The CDR3 bases that were read are TGTGCCAGCAGCCAAGATGGGACAGTGGGACTCAATCAGCCC. Its protein is CASSQDGTVGLNQP. The CDR3 reads in full as CASSQDGTVGLNQPQHF. The rearrangement uses TRBV4-2 and TRBJ1-5; 7 nucleotides align to TRBD1. The CDR3 end falls 3 residues outside the read, so it is completed with the germline J gene. Germline V gives CDR1 LGHNA, CDR2 YNFKEQ. The CDR3 runs 17 residues. J was trimmed by 3 bases and V by 0 bases; bases with no gene match: 8.